This T cell receptor beta chain is from a study of blood T cell repertoires in COVID-19. Study information: The samples span acute and convalescent COVID-19 from the United States, Italy and Spain. Sample material is recorded as cDNA or gDNA derived from T cells, B-cell-depleted T cells, or PBMCs.

This CDR3 has 13 residues. Trimming cost V 2 bases and J 1 base, with 5 bases left between them. The germline V gene has CDR1 SGHDT and CDR2 YYEEEE. Under the authors' procedure: Amplification of reference gene primers was used by the study to estimate nucleated cell counts. Profiling relied on immunoSEQ multiplex PCR, and the TCRdb table lists in-frame clones only, not all of them. That table furnishes V, J and clone size, whereas the DNA furnished D and trimming. The data contain over 100,000 clones, 60% to 80% of them singletons. The rearrangement joins TRBV5-6 to TRBJ2-3; D gene uncertain. Sequences were obtained from peripheral blood. The receptor comes from a woman in her 70s with acute or convalescent COVID-19. The CDR3 nucleotides read TGTGCCAGCAGCTTATATCGCACAGATACGCAGTATTTT. Translating gives CASSLYRTDTQYF.